Shown below are 31 T cell receptor beta chains from a single sample sequenced in a study of blood T cell repertoires in COVID-19. The assay was immunoSEQ multiplex PCR, and TCRdb's table has in-frame clones only and misses some. The table includes 130,000 or so clones, 79% detected once. The sequenced sample consisted of peripheral blood. These receptors all stem from a woman in her 70s with COVID-19, enrolled during active disease.

This clone was seen more than once but under ten times. The V call is TRBV30, the J call TRBJ1-4, with a weak D call TRBD1 (6 bases). Germline values: CDR1 GTSNPN, CDR2 SVGIG (reference sequence). V was shortened by 4 bases and J by 11 bases, with 14 bases between the two germline ends. The CDR3 length is 12 residues. The CDR3 DNA is TGTGCCTGGACCGAGAACCAGGGGAAACTGTTTTTT. This codes for CAWTENQGKLFF.

The chain combines TRBV3-1 (or the pseudogene TRBV3-2) with TRBJ1-6; TRBD1 is a possible D gene (6 bases). The V and J ends lost 0 bases and 4 bases respectively, with 10 bases between them. Germline V gene lookup returns CDR1 LGHDT and CDR2 YNNKEL (reference sequence). CDR3 length: 16 amino acids. CDR3 nucleotide sequence: TGTGCCAGCAGCCAAGATGGGACACCATATAATTCACCCCTCCACTTT. This encodes CASSQDGTPYNSPLHF.

This clone has only one observation. The chain joins TRBV5-1 to TRBJ2-6; 9 bases agree with TRBD1. Germline lookup yields CDR1 SGHRS and CDR2 YFSETQ. The V segment lost 6 bases and the J segment 0 bases; nucleotides outside the gene matches: 7. CDR3 length: 17 residues. CDR3 amino acids: CASKSGQGGSGANVLTF. CDR3 DNA: TGCGCCAGCAAATCGGGACAGGGAGGCTCTGGGGCCAACGTCCTGACTTTC.

This chain joins TRBV28 and TRBJ1-2; the match to TRBD1 covers 7 bases. CDR3 size: 13 residues. Per the germline V gene, CDR1 is MDHEN and CDR2 is SYDVKM. With 5 bases clipped from V and 6 bases from J, the junction kept 6 bases outside the gene matches. CDR3 in DNA: TGTGCCAGCAGTATACAGGGGATGAATGGCTACACCTTC. It encodes CASSIQGMNGYTF.

The rearrangement uses TRBV7-6 and TRBJ1-4; 7 bases fit TRBD1. The germline V gene encodes CDR1 SGHVS and CDR2 FNYEAQ. V was pared by 5 bases and J by 8 bases, with 8 bases of the junction left unmatched. CDR3 size: 14 residues. The CDR3 reads CASSQDRMAEKLFF. The CDR3 nucleotides read TGTGCCAGCAGCCAGGACAGGATGGCGGAAAAACTGTTTTTT.

This clone was seen once. The chain recombines TRBV9 with TRBJ2-7, with D perhaps TRBD1 (7 bases). This CDR3 has 15 residues. V lost 1 base and J lost 4, with 15 bases in between. Germline CDR1 is SGDLS and CDR2 is YYNGEE. CDR3 in amino acids: CASSVTEGAPYEQYF. For the CDR3, the DNA is TGTGCCAGCAGCGTAACGGAGGGGGCTCCTTACGAGCAGTACTTC.

This sequence joins TRBV4-3 and TRBJ2-3, with TRBD2 as a possible D gene (6 bases). The CDR3 sequence is 13 residues long. The V gene lost 3 bases and the J gene lost 8 bases, with 12 bases spanning the gap. Germline V lookup: CDR1 LGHNA, CDR2 YSLEER. CDR3 coding DNA: TGCGCCAGCAGCCAGGGCTTAGCGGTTACGCAGTATTTT. As protein: CASSQGLAVTQYF.

V is TRBV12-3 or TRBV12-4 and J is TRBJ1-1, with D hard to call. This CDR3 is 11 amino acids long. V was trimmed by 3 bases and J by 7 bases, leaving 6 bases between them. The CDR3: CASSFNFEAFF. CDR3 DNA sequence: TGTGCCAGCAGTTTTAACTTTGAAGCTTTCTTT.

This clone was recorded only once. This rearrangement joins TRBV6-6 to TRBJ1-6; TRBD1 matches at 9 bases. The germline V gene encodes CDR1 MNHNY and CDR2 SVGAGI (reference sequence). This CDR3 has 14 amino acids. J was trimmed by 10 bases and V by 6 bases; bases with no gene match: 7. Here the CDR3 reads CASRWDREESPLHF. For the CDR3, the DNA is TGTGCCAGCAGATGGGACAGGGAAGAATCACCCCTCCACTTT.

The chain joins TRBV30 to TRBJ2-7; 9 nucleotides align to TRBD2. From germline, CDR1 is GTSNPN and CDR2 SVGIG (reference sequence). The CDR3 length is 14 residues. V lost 0 bases, J lost 0 bases, and 0 bases stayed unmatched. The CDR3 region is CAWSVAGGSYEQYF. CDR3 in DNA: TGTGCCTGGAGTGTAGCGGGGGGCTCCTACGAGCAGTACTTC.

The table lists this clone with a count of one. This rearrangement joins TRBV10-3 to TRBJ1-5, with D tentatively TRBD1 (5 bases). Trimming took off 11 bases at V and 7 bases at J, with 24 bases between the two ends. This CDR3 region has 15 residues. Germline V gene sequence: CDR1 ENHRY, CDR2 SYGVKD. This CDR3 is CAATSGPGGKQPQHF. The DNA for the CDR3 is TGTGCCGCCACTTCGGGACCCGGAGGGAAACAGCCCCAGCATTTT.

In its sample, this clone was seen once. The chain has TRBV7-9 and TRBJ1-1; maybe TRBD1 (5 bases). The V gene lost 7 bases and the J gene lost 2 bases, with 20 bases spanning the gap. This CDR3 comprises 16 residues. Germline lookup yields CDR1 SEHNR and CDR2 FQNEAQ (reference sequence). The CDR3 region is CASNHPPGGDNTEAFF. In DNA, the CDR3 is TGTGCCAGCAACCACCCCCCTGGAGGGGATAACACTGAAGCTTTCTTT.

V usage is TRBV19 and J usage is TRBJ2-3; a possible D gene is TRBD2 (5 bases). Germline values: CDR1 LNHDA, CDR2 SQIVND (reference sequence). Trimming took off 4 bases at V and 6 bases at J, with 17 bases between the two ends. CDR3 length: 15 residues. The CDR3 protein is CASSSRGSVTDTQYF. CDR3 nucleotide sequence: TGTGCCAGTAGTAGTCGCGGTAGCGTGACCGATACGCAGTATTTT.

The gene calls are TRBV15 and TRBJ1-2, with D perhaps matching TRBD1 (6 bases). Germline CDR1 LNHNV, CDR2 YYDKDF (reference sequence). The CDR3 sequence is 15 residues long. Trimming shortened V by 1 base and J by 2 bases, and 11 bases separated the two germline ends. The CDR3 reads CATSRAPDRNYGYTF. CDR3 DNA sequence: TGTGCCACCAGCAGAGCCCCGGACAGAAACTATGGCTACACCTTC.

The V call is TRBV6-5, the J call TRBJ2-3, with 9 bases identical to TRBD1. The germline V gene encodes CDR1 MNHEY and CDR2 SVGAGI. Germline trimming cut 6 bases from V and 4 bases from J; bases unmatched to any gene: 8. There are 15 residues in the CDR3. The DNA of the CDR3 is TGTGCCAGCAGCCCCGGGACAGGGAAGGCAGATACGCAGTATTTT. Its translation is CASSPGTGKADTQYF.

Points on this clone: One end of the junction does not line up with germline, which may come from a read error. The chain carries TRBV28 and TRBJ1-2; TRBD1 might be the D (6 bases). Per the germline V gene, CDR1 is MDHEN and CDR2 is SYDVKM. The CDR3 extends over 15 amino acids. Here the CDR3 reads CTSSLVGGGNYGYTF. CDR3 in DNA: TGTACCAGCAGTTTAGTGGGAGGGGGAAACTATGGCTACACCTTC.

This chain joins TRBV12-1 and TRBJ1-1. TRBV12-1 is a pseudogene locus. The CDR3 is made up of 9 amino acids. CDR3 DNA: TGTGCCAGCACTCCCCAAGCTTTCTTT. Translated: CASTPQAFF.

The rearrangement uses TRBV2 and TRBJ1-5; D is uncertain. Per germline, CDR1 SNHLY and CDR2 FYNNEI. The V and J ends lost 6 bases and 5 bases respectively, with 8 bases between them. This CDR3 contains 12 residues. The CDR3 loop is CASSAYHQPQHF. The CDR3 region has the DNA TGTGCCAGCAGCGCCTACCATCAGCCCCAGCATTTT.

This rearrangement joins TRBV3-1 (or the pseudogene TRBV3-2) to TRBJ1-2; 7 bases are a match to TRBD1. V lost 4 bases to trimming and J lost 8 bases; unmatched junction nucleotides: 22. The CDR3 totals 18 residues. Per the germline V gene, CDR1 is LGHDT and CDR2 is YNNKEL (reference sequence). The CDR3 region is CASSPEEGGGNIGFGYTF. CDR3 nucleotides: TGTGCCAGCAGCCCCGAAGAAGGGGGCGGGAATATTGGGTTCGGCTACACCTTC.

This chain links TRBV5-6 with TRBJ1-1; maybe TRBD1 (5 bases). The CDR3 is made up of 16 amino acids. The germline V and J ends were trimmed by 5 bases and 0 bases, with 17 bases remaining between them. Germline assignment: CDR1 SGHDT and CDR2 YYEEEE. As DNA, the CDR3 is TGTGCCAGCAGTGACGGGGGATTAGAACTGAACACTGAAGCTTTCTTT. Translating gives CASSDGGLELNTEAFF.

The V gene is TRBV5-5, the J gene TRBJ1-2; 7 positions agree with TRBD1. Germline assignment: CDR1 SGHKS and CDR2 YYEKEE (reference sequence). This CDR3 is built from 14 residues. The junction had 5 bases not matched to a gene; V was cut back by 0 bases and J by 6 bases. The CDR3 region has the DNA TGTGCCAGCAGCTTGGACAGGGGTGGAGATGGCTACACCTTC. This codes for CASSLDRGGDGYTF.

CDR3 in amino acids: CASSLSPDRGEAFF. CDR3 DNA: TGTGCCAGCAGTCTCTCTCCCGACAGGGGGGAAGCTTTCTTT. The chain joins TRBV27 to TRBJ1-1; 9 bases map to TRBD1. The length of the CDR3 is 14 residues. The J segment lost 8 bases and the V segment lost 5 bases, leaving 9 bases of the junction unmatched. Germline CDR1 MNHEY, CDR2 SMNVEV (reference sequence).

This clone was seen more than once but under ten times. The chain combines TRBV30 with TRBJ1-5; D is possibly TRBD1 (5 bases). In germline, CDR1 is GTSNPN, CDR2 SVGIG (reference sequence). There are 13 residues in the CDR3. The V end lost 7 bases, the J end lost 7 bases, and 17 bases lay between the germline ends. DNA for the CDR3: TGTGCCTTTAGCGGGGCGAAAGGCCAGCCCCAGCATTTT. Protein product: CAFSGAKGQPQHF.

On this clone: The sample contains more than one DNA sequence encoding this CDR3. The chain links TRBV7-2 to TRBJ1-1, with D possibly TRBD1 on 6 matching bases. This CDR3 is built from 14 residues. V lost 3 bases to trimming and J lost 2 bases, with 10 bases between them. Germline V lookup: CDR1 SGHTA, CDR2 FQGNSA. CDR3 sequence reads: CASSLDRLNTEAFF. The CDR3 DNA follows: TGTGCCAGCAGCTTGGACAGACTAAACACTGAAGCTTTCTTT.

The rearrangement uses TRBV11-2 and TRBJ1-2, with D unclear. The germline V gene encodes CDR1 SGHAT and CDR2 FQNNGV. The CDR3 consists of 13 residues. V dropped 1 base and J dropped 4 bases, with 7 bases sitting between them. As DNA, the CDR3 is TGTGCCAGCAGCTTAGGAGTCGCCTATGGCTACACCTTC. Residues: CASSLGVAYGYTF. Supplemented by reference TRBV11-2 and TRBJ1-2, the full variable domain reads EAGVAQSPRYKIIEKRQSVAFWCNPISGHATLYWYQQILGQGPKLLIQFQNNGVVDDSQLPKDRFSAERLKGVDSTLKIQPAKLEDSAVYLCASSLGVAYGYTFGSGTRLTVV.

The rearrangement uses TRBV7-9 and TRBJ2-3, with a tentative D call TRBD2 (6 bases). V lost 2 bases to trimming and J lost 5 bases, with 14 bases between them. This CDR3 region has 15 residues. Per germline, CDR1 SEHNR and CDR2 FQNEAQ (reference sequence). CDR3 bases: TGTGCCAGCAGCTTACCGACTAGGACCGTAGATACGCAGTATTTT. Protein product: CASSLPTRTVDTQYF.

The chain carries TRBV27 and TRBJ2-5; weak D call: TRBD2 (7 bases). This CDR3 region has 15 residues. Per the germline V gene, CDR1 is MNHEY and CDR2 is SMNVEV (reference sequence). With 2 bases removed from V and 4 bases from J, the gap between germline ends came to 14 bases. The CDR3 region is CASSLNAGEGETQYF. For the CDR3, the DNA is TGTGCCAGCAGTTTAAACGCAGGGGAGGGAGAGACCCAGTACTTC.

This sequence joins TRBV5-6 and TRBJ2-5, with D maybe TRBD2 (6 bases). The V end lost 4 bases, the J end lost 2 bases, and 18 bases lay between the germline ends. Germline CDR1 is SGHDT and CDR2 is YYEEEE. This CDR3 is built from 16 residues. CDR3 coding DNA: TGTGCCAGCAGCCCATTTCCGGGACTCTTGCAAGAGACCCAGTACTTC. This translates into CASSPFPGLLQETQYF.

The chain joins TRBV2 to TRBJ1-3; TRBD1 aligns across 9 bases. This CDR3 comprises 15 residues. V gave up 6 bases and J gave up 0 bases; unmatched junction bases: 3. Germline-derived CDR1 and CDR2 are SNHLY and FYNNEI. CDR3 coding DNA: TGTGCCAGCAGCTCGGACAGGGGCTCTGGAAACACCATATATTTT. As protein: CASSSDRGSGNTIYF.

This chain joins TRBV30 and TRBJ1-2; D uncertain. Deletions cut 5 bases from V and 8 bases from J, with 15 bases between. The germline V gene encodes CDR1 GTSNPN and CDR2 SVGIG (reference sequence). The CDR3 covers 12 residues. The CDR3 region is CAWFDIGLGYTF. CDR3 coding DNA: TGTGCCTGGTTTGACATTGGGCTAGGCTACACCTTC.

The CDR3: CASRGGAAGANVLTF. The CDR3, as DNA: TGTGCCAGCCGGGGGGGGGCAGCTGGGGCCAACGTCCTGACTTTC. The V call is TRBV7-6, the J call TRBJ2-6, with 8 bases lining up with TRBD2. The CDR3 runs 15 residues. V shed 8 bases, J shed 2 bases, and the junction held 5 bases outside the gene matches. Per the germline V gene, CDR1 is SGHVS and CDR2 is FNYEAQ.